These 32 T cell receptor beta chains originate from one sample sequenced in a study of blood T cell repertoires in COVID-19. Sequencing was performed with immunoSEQ multiplex PCR; in TCRdb, only in-frame clones are kept and a portion is missing. This sample has about 250,000 clones, with over 70% found just once. The sample consisted of peripheral blood. These receptors originate from a middle-aged man with acute or convalescent COVID-19.

The V and J genes are TRBV21-1 and TRBJ2-6; the D call of TRBD1 is as the table states it, not checked on the DNA. TRBV21-1 has pseudogene status. The CDR3 has 17 amino acids. The CDR3 loop is CASSIRDRGSGANVLTF. The CDR3 coding sequence is TGTGCCAGCAGCATAAGGGACAGGGGATCTGGGGCCAACGTCCTGACTTTC.

In its sample, this clone was seen once. The rearrangement joins TRBV7-3 to TRBJ2-1, with 9 bases identical to TRBD1. CDR1 and CDR2 (germline): SGHTA, FQGTGA. Trimming removed 0 bases from V and 1 base from J; junction bases left unmatched: 4. There are 17 residues in the CDR3. Here the CDR3 reads CASSLTRGQGSYNEQFF. DNA for the CDR3: TGTGCCAGCAGCTTAACGAGGGGACAGGGTTCCTACAATGAGCAGTTCTTC.

J is TRBJ2-2 and V is TRBV24-1; 10 bases line up with TRBD2. The CDR3 has 15 amino acids. The J segment lost 7 bases and the V segment lost 3 bases, leaving 4 bases of the junction unmatched. Germline CDR1 KGHDR, CDR2 SFDVKD. The CDR3 is CATSDDSGRSGELFF. The CDR3, as DNA: TGTGCCACCAGTGATGATAGCGGGAGGAGCGGGGAGCTGTTTTTT.

The chain couples TRBV4-2 to TRBJ1-1; TRBD1 aligns across 10 bases. J was trimmed by 6 bases and V by 4 bases; bases with no gene match: 5. The V gene's germline CDR1 is LGHNA and CDR2 YNFKEQ. This CDR3 comprises 14 residues. The CDR3, as DNA: TGTGCCAGCAGCCTCGGGACAGGGGTTCCTGAAGCTTTCTTT. Translation: CASSLGTGVPEAFF.

The chain recombines TRBV18 with TRBJ2-7; TRBD2 agrees at 9 bases. The CDR3 runs 15 residues. Germline CDR1 KGHSH, CDR2 LQKENI. Losses at the gene ends were 2 bases for V and 1 base for J; bases not matched to a gene: 3. CDR3 loop: CASSPRLAASYEQYF. DNA for the CDR3: TGTGCCAGCTCACCAAGACTAGCGGCGTCCTACGAGCAGTACTTC.

Only a few counts were recorded for this clone. CDR3 nucleotides: TGCGCCAGCAGTAGCGGGAGCAGCACCGGGGAGCTGTTTTTT. Amino acids: CASSSGSSTGELFF. J is TRBJ2-2 and V is TRBV5-1, with 9 bases identical to TRBD2. The germline gives CDR1 SGHRS, CDR2 YFSETQ. There are 14 residues in the CDR3. Trimming took 5 bases from V and 4 from J; bases not matched to a gene: 3.

The chain employs TRBV2 and TRBJ2-7, with a weak D call TRBD1 (5 bases). CDR1 SNHLY and CDR2 FYNNEI come from the germline V gene. The CDR3 contains 12 residues. The V and J ends lost 8 bases and 1 base respectively, with 9 bases between them. CDR3 nucleotide sequence: TGTGCCAGCGCCAGGGATTCCTACGAGCAGTACTTC. Translated: CASARDSYEQYF.

This chain uses TRBV18 with TRBJ1-5, with D unclear. The CDR3 is 16 residues long. The ends were cut back, 6 bases at V and 2 bases at J, with 17 bases in the middle. Germline loops: CDR1 KGHSH, CDR2 LQKENI. For the CDR3, the DNA is TGTGCCAGCTCTCCGGTCCGGGGAGAAGGCAATCAGCCCCAGCATTTT. Protein product: CASSPVRGEGNQPQHF. Looking up the rest from reference TRBV18 and TRBJ1-5 gives the full variable domain: NAGVMQNPRHLVRRRGQEARLRCSPMKGHSHVYWYRQLPEEGLKFMVYLQKENIIDESGMPKERFSAEFPKEGPSILRIQQVVRGDSAAYFCASSPVRGEGNQPQHFGDGTRLSIL.

The rearrangement links TRBV7-6 to TRBJ1-2; 7 bases line up with TRBD1. The ends lost 1 base at V and 2 bases at J; junction bases unmatched: 1. The CDR3 spans 14 residues. Germline V gene data show CDR1 as SGHVS and CDR2 as FNYEAQ. CDR3 amino acids: CASSLGTGNYGYTF. In DNA form, the CDR3 reads TGTGCCAGCAGCTTAGGGACAGGCAACTATGGCTACACCTTC.

CDR3 sequence reads: CASSQDRTGAYNEQFF. In DNA form, the CDR3 reads TGCGCCAGCAGCCAAGATAGGACAGGAGCTTACAATGAGCAGTTCTTC. V usage is TRBV4-3 and J usage is TRBJ2-1; 7 positions match TRBD1. J was trimmed by 4 bases and V by 0 bases; bases with no gene match: 6. This CDR3 is built from 16 residues. Germline CDR1 LGHNA, CDR2 YSLEER.

The chain joins TRBV5-1 to TRBJ2-3; 9 bases agree with TRBD2. Germline CDR1 reads SGHRS; CDR2 reads YFSETQ. The CDR3 consists of 17 residues. The J segment lost 5 bases and the V segment lost 0 bases, leaving 10 bases of the junction unmatched. DNA of the CDR3: TGCGCCAGCAGCTTGGGGTGGCGGGAGGGAGAAAAAGATACGCAGTATTTT. Translating gives CASSLGWREGEKDTQYF.

A single count supports this clone. The chain combines TRBV5-6 with TRBJ2-5; TRBD2 is a possible D gene (5 bases). The CDR3 runs 16 residues. The V gene lost 0 bases and the J gene lost 5 bases, with 17 bases spanning the gap. CDR1 is SGHDT and CDR2 is YYEEEE in the germline V gene. The CDR3 region has the DNA TGTGCCAGCAGCTTGGGTGGTGGGCTAGCCTGGGAGACCCAGTACTTC. Its protein product is CASSLGGGLAWETQYF. Full variable domain (missing parts from reference TRBV5-6 and TRBJ2-5): DAGVTQSPTHLIKTRGQQVTLRCSPKSGHDTVSWYQQALGQGPQFIFQYYEEEERQRGNFPDRFSGHQFPNYSSELNVNALLLGDSALYLCASSLGGGLAWETQYFGPGTRLLVL.

The CDR3 nucleotides read TGTGCCAGCAGCCAAGGGTCCGCCAGGAACTATGGCTACACCTTC. It yields the protein CASSQGSARNYGYTF. J is TRBJ1-2 and V is TRBV3-1 (or the pseudogene TRBV3-2); no definite D call. Trimming took off 1 base at V and 2 bases at J, with 11 bases between the two ends. The germline V gene has CDR1 LGHDT and CDR2 YNNKEL (reference sequence). The CDR3 totals 15 residues.

This rearrangement joins TRBV7-6 to TRBJ2-1; the match to TRBD2 covers 7 bases. V was pared by 5 bases and J by 6 bases, with 13 bases of the junction left unmatched. Germline-derived CDR1 and CDR2 are SGHVS and FNYEAQ. The CDR3 covers 16 residues. CDR3 bases: TGTGCCAGCAGCCTCACCAGGGCGGGAGTAGGCAATGAGCAGTTCTTC. This codes for CASSLTRAGVGNEQFF.

This sequence joins TRBV28 and TRBJ1-3; D not resolved. This CDR3 spans 15 amino acids. Germline values: CDR1 MDHEN, CDR2 SYDVKM. Trimming removed 7 bases at V and 0 bases at J, with 13 bases between. The CDR3: CASTPNRDSGNTIYF. The CDR3 DNA follows: TGTGCCAGCACCCCAAACAGAGACTCTGGAAACACCATATATTTT.

This chain links TRBV18 with TRBJ1-4, with D possibly being TRBD1 (6 bases). The germline V and J ends were trimmed by 2 bases and 0 bases, with 22 bases remaining between them. Germline loops: CDR1 KGHSH, CDR2 LQKENI. This CDR3 has 20 residues. CDR3 loop: CASSPYRPGTSGATNEKLFF. The DNA of the CDR3 is TGTGCCAGCTCACCATACCGCCCCGGGACATCAGGAGCAACTAATGAAAAACTGTTTTTT.

This clone has more than one count but fewer than ten. V and J are TRBV27 and TRBJ1-3; possible D gene TRBD1, 6 bases. This CDR3 is built from 15 residues. Germline V lookup: CDR1 MNHEY, CDR2 SMNVEV (reference sequence). Trimming stripped 6 bases from V and 0 bases from J, with 12 bases between. The chain's CDR3 is CASRATGFSGNTIYF. CDR3 sequence (DNA): TGTGCCAGCAGAGCTACAGGGTTCTCTGGAAACACCATATATTTT.

This chain uses TRBV19 with TRBJ1-1; no definite D call. Germline CDR1 LNHDA, CDR2 SQIVND (reference sequence). The V gene lost 4 bases and the J gene lost 3 bases, with 15 bases spanning the gap. The CDR3 has 15 residues. This CDR3 reads CASSKSEAGYTEAFF. The CDR3 bases are TGTGCCAGTAGTAAATCGGAAGCGGGGTACACTGAAGCTTTCTTT.

V is TRBV11-3 and J is TRBJ2-1, with 7 bases aligning to TRBD2. CDR1 SGHNT and CDR2 YENEEA come from the germline V gene. The V and J ends lost 1 base and 3 bases, in that order; junction bases with no gene match: 0. The CDR3 has 14 amino acids. CDR3: CASSLGGSYNEQFF. The CDR3 region has the DNA TGTGCCAGCAGCTTAGGCGGGAGCTACAATGAGCAGTTCTTC.

This chain joins TRBV7-7 and TRBJ2-3; 7 nucleotides agree with TRBD2. Germline-derived CDR1 and CDR2 are SSHAT and FNYEAQ (reference sequence). J lost 3 bases, V lost 4 bases, and 1 base had no gene match. The CDR3 is 13 residues long. The chain's CDR3 is CASSSGGTDTQYF. The CDR3 DNA is TGTGCCAGCAGCTCGGGGGGTACAGATACGCAGTATTTT. The full variable domain, with the rest looked up from reference TRBV7-7 and TRBJ2-3, is GAGVSQSPRYKVTKRGQDVTLRCDPISSHATLYWYQQALGQGPEFLTYFNYEAQPDKSGLPSDRFSAERPEGSISTLTIQRTEQRDSAMYRCASSSGGTDTQYFGPGTRLTVL.

The gene calls are TRBV29-1 and TRBJ2-1; TRBD1 matches 8 bases. The J segment lost 4 bases and the V segment lost 6 bases, leaving 2 bases of the junction unmatched. The CDR3 sequence is 12 residues long. Germline V gene data show CDR1 as SQVTM and CDR2 as ANQGSEA. The CDR3 loop is CSVRTGYNEQFF. In nucleotides, the CDR3 is TGCAGCGTCAGGACAGGGTACAATGAGCAGTTCTTC.

V usage is TRBV5-1 and J usage is TRBJ2-7; 10 nucleotides match TRBD1. V was pared by 3 bases and J by 5 bases, with 8 bases of the junction left unmatched. CDR3 size: 15 residues. Germline V lookup: CDR1 SGHRS, CDR2 YFSETQ. CDR3 region: CASSWVGTGANEQYF. CDR3 DNA sequence: TGCGCCAGCAGCTGGGTCGGGACAGGGGCGAACGAGCAGTACTTC.

This clone was found once. At one boundary the junction diverges from the germline segment, which might be a read error. The J gene is TRBJ2-7, the V gene TRBV27; D remains ambiguous. This CDR3 has 8 amino acids. Per germline, CDR1 MNHEY and CDR2 SMNVEV (reference sequence). The CDR3 loop is CASSLRCF. CDR3 nucleotides: TGTGCCAGCAGTTTACGGTGTTTC.

The J gene is TRBJ1-1, the V gene TRBV6-8; no firm D call. The CDR3 spans 15 residues. V lost 4 bases to trimming and J lost 1 base, with 13 bases between them. The germline gives CDR1 MNHGY, CDR2 SAAAGT. For the CDR3, the DNA is TGTGCCAGCAGTTTATGGGAGGGAGGGAACACTGAAGCTTTCTTT. Residues: CASSLWEGGNTEAFF.

V and J are TRBV6-5 and TRBJ1-2; 7 bases match TRBD1. Trimming cost V 0 bases and J 8 bases; bases outside gene matches: 9. Looked up from germline, CDR1 is MNHEY and CDR2 is SVGAGI. The CDR3 loop spans 15 amino acids. CDR3 residues: CASSYSPRQGDGYTF. The DNA of the CDR3 is TGTGCCAGCAGTTACTCGCCGAGACAGGGCGACGGCTACACCTTC.

The genes are TRBV19 and TRBJ2-7; 7 bases map to TRBD1. The CDR3 loop spans 14 amino acids. The trim removed 5 bases at V and 2 bases at J, leaving 6 bases unmatched. Germline V gives CDR1 LNHDA, CDR2 SQIVND (reference sequence). CDR3 in amino acids: CASSAGTAPYEQYF. The CDR3 bases are TGTGCCAGTAGTGCCGGGACAGCACCCTACGAGCAGTACTTC.

The chain carries TRBV7-9 and TRBJ1-2, with 8 bases matching TRBD1. Germline loops: CDR1 SEHNR, CDR2 FQNEAQ (reference sequence). V was pared by 5 bases and J by 8 bases, with 13 bases of the junction left unmatched. The CDR3 loop spans 15 amino acids. The CDR3 sequence is CASSPRQGSLFGYTF. In DNA form, the CDR3 reads TGTGCCAGCAGCCCAAGACAGGGGTCTCTTTTCGGCTACACCTTC.

The chain uses TRBV6-5 and TRBJ2-1, with 7 nucleotides matching TRBD1. Germline loops: CDR1 MNHEY, CDR2 SVGAGI. The V segment lost 6 bases and the J segment 12 bases; nucleotides outside the gene matches: 5. This CDR3 is built from 11 residues. The CDR3 region has the DNA TGTGCCAGCAGCCCCGGGACAGTGCAGTTCTTC. Translated: CASSPGTVQFF.

The chain recombines TRBV7-9 with TRBJ1-2; D gene unclear. Germline assignment: CDR1 SEHNR and CDR2 FQNEAQ (reference sequence). The CDR3 has 13 residues. V was trimmed by 5 bases and J by 0 bases, leaving 7 bases between them. In DNA, the CDR3 is TGTGCCAGCAGCCCTTGGCCTAACTATGGCTACACCTTC. This sequence encodes CASSPWPNYGYTF.

The genes are TRBV18 and TRBJ1-1; 9 nucleotides align to TRBD1. Germline loops: CDR1 KGHSH, CDR2 LQKENI. The V and J ends lost 3 bases and 1 base, in that order; junction bases with no gene match: 12. The CDR3 sequence is 18 residues long. The CDR3, as DNA: TGTGCCAGCTCACCTCGGGGACAGGGTGGGATTGAGAACACTGAAGCTTTCTTT. This gives the protein CASSPRGQGGIENTEAFF.

This clone was detected only once. The chain has TRBV10-1 and TRBJ2-2, with 8 bases identical to TRBD1. The junction had 3 bases not matched to a gene; V was cut back by 4 bases and J by 5 bases. Germline lookup yields CDR1 WNHNN and CDR2 SYGVQD (reference sequence). The CDR3 consists of 14 residues. DNA for the CDR3: TGCGCCAGCAGTGGGACAGGGCGAACCGGGGAGCTGTTTTTT. Its protein product is CASSGTGRTGELFF.

V is TRBV6-5 and J is TRBJ2-7; 10 nucleotides line up with TRBD2. CDR1 and CDR2 from the germline V gene are MNHEY and SVGAGI. The CDR3 sequence is 15 residues long. After removal of 5 bases from V and 3 bases from J, the junction contained 7 bases not matched to a gene. The CDR3 loop is CASSRPASGSYEQYF. The DNA for the CDR3 is TGTGCCAGCAGTCGCCCCGCTAGCGGGAGCTACGAGCAGTACTTC.